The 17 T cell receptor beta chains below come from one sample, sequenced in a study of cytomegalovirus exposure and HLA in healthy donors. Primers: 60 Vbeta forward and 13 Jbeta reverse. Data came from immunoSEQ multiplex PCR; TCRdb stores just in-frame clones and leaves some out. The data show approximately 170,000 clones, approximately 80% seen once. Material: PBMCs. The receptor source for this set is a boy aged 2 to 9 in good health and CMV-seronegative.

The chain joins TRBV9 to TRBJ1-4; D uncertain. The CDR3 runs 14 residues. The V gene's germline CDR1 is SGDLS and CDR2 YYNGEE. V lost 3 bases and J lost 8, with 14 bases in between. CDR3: CASSAPGVGEKLFF. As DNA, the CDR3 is TGTGCCAGCAGCGCTCCCGGGGTAGGCGAAAAACTGTTTTTT.

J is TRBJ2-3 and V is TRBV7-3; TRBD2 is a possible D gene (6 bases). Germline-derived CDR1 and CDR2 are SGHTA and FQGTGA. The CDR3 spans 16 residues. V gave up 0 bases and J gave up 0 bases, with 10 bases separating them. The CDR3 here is CASSLTGGSSTDTQYF. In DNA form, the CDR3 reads TGTGCCAGCAGCTTAACGGGGGGTAGCAGCACAGATACGCAGTATTTT.

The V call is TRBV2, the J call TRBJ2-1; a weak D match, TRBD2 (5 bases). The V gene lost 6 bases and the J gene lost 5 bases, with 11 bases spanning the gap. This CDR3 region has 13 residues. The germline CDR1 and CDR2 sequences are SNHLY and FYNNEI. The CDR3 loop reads CASSTRADNEQFF. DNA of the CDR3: TGTGCCAGCAGCACGAGGGCAGACAATGAGCAGTTCTTC.

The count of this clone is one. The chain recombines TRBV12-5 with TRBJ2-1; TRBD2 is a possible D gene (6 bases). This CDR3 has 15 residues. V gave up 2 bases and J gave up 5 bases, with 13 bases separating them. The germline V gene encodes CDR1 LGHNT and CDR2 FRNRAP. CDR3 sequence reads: CASGLTRDFHNEQFF. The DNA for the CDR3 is TGTGCTAGTGGTTTGACACGGGACTTTCACAATGAGCAGTTCTTC.

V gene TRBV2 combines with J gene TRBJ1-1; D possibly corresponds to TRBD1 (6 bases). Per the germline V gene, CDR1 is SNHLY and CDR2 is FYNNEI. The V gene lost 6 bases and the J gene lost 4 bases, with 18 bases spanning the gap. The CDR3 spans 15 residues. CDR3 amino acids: CASSQEGQGSTEAFF. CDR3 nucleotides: TGTGCCAGCAGCCAAGAGGGGCAGGGGAGCACTGAAGCTTTCTTT.

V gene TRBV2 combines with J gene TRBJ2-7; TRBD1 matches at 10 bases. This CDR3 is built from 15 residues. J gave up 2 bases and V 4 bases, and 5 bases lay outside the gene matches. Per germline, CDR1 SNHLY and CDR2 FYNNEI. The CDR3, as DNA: TGTGCCAGCAGTGGGGACAGGGGCCGTACCTACGAGCAGTACTTC. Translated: CASSGDRGRTYEQYF.

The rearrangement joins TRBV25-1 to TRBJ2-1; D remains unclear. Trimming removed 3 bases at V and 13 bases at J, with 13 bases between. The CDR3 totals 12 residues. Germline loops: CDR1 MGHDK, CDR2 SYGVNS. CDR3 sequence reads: CASSDRHHIQFF. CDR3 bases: TGTGCCAGCAGTGATCGACACCATATACAGTTCTTC.

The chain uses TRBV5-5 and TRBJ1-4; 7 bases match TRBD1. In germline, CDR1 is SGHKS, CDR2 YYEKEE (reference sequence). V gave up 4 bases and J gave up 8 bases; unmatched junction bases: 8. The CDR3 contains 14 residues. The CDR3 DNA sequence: TGTGCCAGCAGCACGGGACAGCCGGGGGAAAAACTGTTTTTT. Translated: CASSTGQPGEKLFF.

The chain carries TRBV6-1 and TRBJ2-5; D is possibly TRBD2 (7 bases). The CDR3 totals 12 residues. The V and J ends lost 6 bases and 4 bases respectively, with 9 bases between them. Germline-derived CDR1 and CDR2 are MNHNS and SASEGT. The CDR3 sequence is CASRRGGETQYF. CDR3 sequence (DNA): TGTGCCAGCAGGAGGGGGGGAGAGACCCAGTACTTC.

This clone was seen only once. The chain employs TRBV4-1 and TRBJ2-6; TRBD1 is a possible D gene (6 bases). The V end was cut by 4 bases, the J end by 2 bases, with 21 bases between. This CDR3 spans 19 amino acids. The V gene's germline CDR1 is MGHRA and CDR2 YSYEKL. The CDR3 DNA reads TGCGCCAGCAGCCCCCAAGCGGCGAGACAGGTAGCTGGGGCCAACGTCCTGACTTTC. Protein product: CASSPQAARQVAGANVLTF.

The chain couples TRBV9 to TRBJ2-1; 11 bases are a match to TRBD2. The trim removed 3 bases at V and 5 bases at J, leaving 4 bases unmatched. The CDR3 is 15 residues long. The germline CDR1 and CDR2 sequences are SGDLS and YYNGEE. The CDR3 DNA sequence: TGTGCCAGCAGCGCCCCTAGCGGGGGGAACAATGAGCAGTTCTTC. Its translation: CASSAPSGGNNEQFF.

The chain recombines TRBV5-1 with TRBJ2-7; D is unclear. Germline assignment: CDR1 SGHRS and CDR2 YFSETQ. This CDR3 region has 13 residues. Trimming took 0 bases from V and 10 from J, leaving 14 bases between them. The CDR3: CASSLAPNLEQYF. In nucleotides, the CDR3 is TGCGCCAGCAGCTTGGCCCCCAACCTAGAACAGTACTTC.

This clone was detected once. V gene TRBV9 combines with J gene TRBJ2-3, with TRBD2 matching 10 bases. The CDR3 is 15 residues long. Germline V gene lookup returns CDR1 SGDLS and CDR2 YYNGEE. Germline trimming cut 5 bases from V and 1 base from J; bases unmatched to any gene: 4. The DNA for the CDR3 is TGTGCCAGCAGTTCCAGCGGGGGGGGCACAGATACGCAGTATTTT. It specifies CASSSSGGGTDTQYF. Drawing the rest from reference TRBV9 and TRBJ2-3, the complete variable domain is DSGVTQTPKHLITATGQRVTLRCSPRSGDLSVYWYQQSLDQGLQFLIQYYNGEERAKGNILERFSAQQFPDLHSELNLSSLELGDSALYFCASSSSGGGTDTQYFGPGTRLTVL.

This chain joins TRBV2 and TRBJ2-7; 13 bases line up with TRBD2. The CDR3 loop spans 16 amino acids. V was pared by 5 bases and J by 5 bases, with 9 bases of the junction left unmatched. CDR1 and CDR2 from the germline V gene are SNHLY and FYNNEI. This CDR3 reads CASSSKLAGGGHEQYF. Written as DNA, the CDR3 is TGTGCCAGCAGTTCTAAACTAGCGGGGGGGGGCCACGAGCAGTACTTC.

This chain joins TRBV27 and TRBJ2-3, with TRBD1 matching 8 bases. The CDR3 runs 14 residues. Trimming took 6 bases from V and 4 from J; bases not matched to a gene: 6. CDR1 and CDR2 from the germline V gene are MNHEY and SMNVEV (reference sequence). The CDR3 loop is CASRINRGADTQYF. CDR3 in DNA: TGTGCCAGCAGGATTAACAGGGGGGCAGATACGCAGTATTTT.

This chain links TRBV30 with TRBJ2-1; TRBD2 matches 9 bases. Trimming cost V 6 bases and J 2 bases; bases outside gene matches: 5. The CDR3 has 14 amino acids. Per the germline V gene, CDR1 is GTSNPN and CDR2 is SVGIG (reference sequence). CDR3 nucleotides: TGTGCCTGCGACGGCGGGAGGGCCTACAATGAGCAGTTCTTC. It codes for CACDGGRAYNEQFF.

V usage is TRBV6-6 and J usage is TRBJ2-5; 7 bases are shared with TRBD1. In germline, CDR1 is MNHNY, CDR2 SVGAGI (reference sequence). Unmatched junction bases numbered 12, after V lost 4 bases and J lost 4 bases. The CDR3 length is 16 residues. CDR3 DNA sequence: TGTGCCAGCAGTTGGAGTTCAGGGGGTTTAGGAGAGACCCAGTACTTC. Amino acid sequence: CASSWSSGGLGETQYF.